Reported below is one TCR beta chain. The data were obtained in a study of blood T cell repertoires in COVID-19. Data came from immunoSEQ multiplex PCR; TCRdb stores just in-frame clones and leaves some out. This sample yields around 82,000 clones, of which 89% are seen a single time; approximately 12% belongs to the top ten. V was shortened by 2 bases and J by 0 bases, with 17 bases between the two germline ends. The CDR3 has 17 residues. Germline loops: CDR1 SGHRS, CDR2 YFSETQ. Sequenced material: peripheral blood. The rearrangement links TRBV5-1 to TRBJ1-1; the D gene is possibly TRBD1 (6 bases). This TCR was sampled from a man between 65 and 79 years old with active or convalescent COVID-19. As DNA, the CDR3 is TGCGCCAGCAGCTTCATCGCTCAGACAGGCATGAACACTGAAGCTTTCTTT. Its translation is CASSFIAQTGMNTEAFF. Full variable domain (missing parts from reference TRBV5-1 and TRBJ1-1): KAGVTQTPRYLIKTRGQQVTLSCSPISGHRSVSWYQQTPGQGLQFLFEYFSETQRNKGNFPGRFSGRQFSNSRSEMNVSTLELGDSALYLCASSFIAQTGMNTEAFFGQGTRLTVV.